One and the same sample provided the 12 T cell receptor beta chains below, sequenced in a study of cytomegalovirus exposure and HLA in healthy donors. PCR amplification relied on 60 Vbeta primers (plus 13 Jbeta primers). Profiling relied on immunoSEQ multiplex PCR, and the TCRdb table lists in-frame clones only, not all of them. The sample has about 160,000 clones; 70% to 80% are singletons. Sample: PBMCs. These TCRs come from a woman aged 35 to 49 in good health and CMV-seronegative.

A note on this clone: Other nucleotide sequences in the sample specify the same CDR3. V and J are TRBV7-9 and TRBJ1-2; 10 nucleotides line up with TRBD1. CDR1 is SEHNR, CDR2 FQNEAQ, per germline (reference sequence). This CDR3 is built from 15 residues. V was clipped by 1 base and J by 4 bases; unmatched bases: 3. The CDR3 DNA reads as TGTGCCAGCAGCTTAGGGGACAGGGGTCCCTATGGCTACACCTTC. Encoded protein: CASSLGDRGPYGYTF. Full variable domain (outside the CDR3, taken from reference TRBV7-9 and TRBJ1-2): DTGVSQNPRHKITKRGQNVTFRCDPISEHNRLYWYRQTLGQGPEFLTYFQNEAQLEKSRLLSDRFSAERPKGSFSTLEIQRTEQGDSAMYLCASSLGDRGPYGYTFGSGTRLTVV.

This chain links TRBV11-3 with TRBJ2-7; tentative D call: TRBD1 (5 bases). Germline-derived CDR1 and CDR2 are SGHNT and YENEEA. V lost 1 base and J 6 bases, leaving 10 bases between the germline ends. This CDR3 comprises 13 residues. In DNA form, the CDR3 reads TGTGCCAGCAGCTTAGTCCAGGGTGGCGAGCAGTACTTC. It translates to CASSLVQGGEQYF.

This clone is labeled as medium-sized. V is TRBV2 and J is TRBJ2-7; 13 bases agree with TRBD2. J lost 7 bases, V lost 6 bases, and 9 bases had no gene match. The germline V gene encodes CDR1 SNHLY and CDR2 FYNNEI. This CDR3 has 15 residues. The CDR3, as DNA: TGTGCCAGCAGACCGGGACTAGCGGGACGGAGTGAGCAGTACTTC. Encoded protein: CASRPGLAGRSEQYF.

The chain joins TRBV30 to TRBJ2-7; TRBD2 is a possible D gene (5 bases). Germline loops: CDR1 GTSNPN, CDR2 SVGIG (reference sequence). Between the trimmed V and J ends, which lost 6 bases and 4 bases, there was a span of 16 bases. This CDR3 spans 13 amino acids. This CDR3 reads CACTWGALYEQYF. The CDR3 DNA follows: TGTGCCTGTACCTGGGGAGCGTTGTACGAGCAGTACTTC.

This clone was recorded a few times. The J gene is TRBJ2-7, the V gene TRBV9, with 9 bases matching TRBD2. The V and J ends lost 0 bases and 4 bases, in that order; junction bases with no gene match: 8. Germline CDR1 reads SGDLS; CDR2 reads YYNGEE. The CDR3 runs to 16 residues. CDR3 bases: TGTGCCAGCAGCGTAGCTGGGCTAGCGGGATTTTACGAGCAGTACTTC. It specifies CASSVAGLAGFYEQYF.

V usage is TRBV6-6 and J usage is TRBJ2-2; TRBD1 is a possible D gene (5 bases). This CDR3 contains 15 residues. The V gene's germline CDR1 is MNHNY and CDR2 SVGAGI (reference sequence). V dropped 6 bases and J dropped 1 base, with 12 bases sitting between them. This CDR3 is CASRPGRLNTGELFF. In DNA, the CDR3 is TGTGCCAGCAGACCAGGGCGGTTGAACACCGGGGAGCTGTTTTTT.

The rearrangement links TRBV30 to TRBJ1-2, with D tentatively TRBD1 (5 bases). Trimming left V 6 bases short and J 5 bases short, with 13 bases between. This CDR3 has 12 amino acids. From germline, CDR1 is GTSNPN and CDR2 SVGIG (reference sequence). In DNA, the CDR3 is TGTGCCTGCGGCAGGGCTTCTTATGGCTACACCTTC. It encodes CACGRASYGYTF.

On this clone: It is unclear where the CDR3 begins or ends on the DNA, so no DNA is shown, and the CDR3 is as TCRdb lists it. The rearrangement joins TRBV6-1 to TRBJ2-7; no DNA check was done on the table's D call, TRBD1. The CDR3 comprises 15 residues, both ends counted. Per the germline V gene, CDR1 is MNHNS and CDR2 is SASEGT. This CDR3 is CASSTSGQGSYEQYF.

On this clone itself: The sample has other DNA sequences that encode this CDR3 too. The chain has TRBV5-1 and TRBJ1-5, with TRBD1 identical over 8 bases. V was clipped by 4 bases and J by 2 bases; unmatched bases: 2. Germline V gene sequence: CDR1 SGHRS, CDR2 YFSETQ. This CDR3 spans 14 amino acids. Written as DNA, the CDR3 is TGCGCCAGCAGCCCGACAGGGGGCAATCAGCCCCAGCATTTT. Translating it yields CASSPTGGNQPQHF.

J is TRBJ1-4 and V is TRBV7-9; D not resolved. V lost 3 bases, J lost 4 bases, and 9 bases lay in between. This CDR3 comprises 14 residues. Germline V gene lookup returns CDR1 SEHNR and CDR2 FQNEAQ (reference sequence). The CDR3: CASSFSPNNEKLFF. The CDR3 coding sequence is TGTGCCAGCAGCTTTTCCCCAAATAATGAAAAACTGTTTTTT.

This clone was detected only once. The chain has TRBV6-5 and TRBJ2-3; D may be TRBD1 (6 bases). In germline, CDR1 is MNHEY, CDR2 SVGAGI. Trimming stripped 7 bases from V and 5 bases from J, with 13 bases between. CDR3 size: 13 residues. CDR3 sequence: CASKRGGRDTQYF. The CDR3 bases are TGTGCCAGCAAGCGAGGGGGACGAGATACGCAGTATTTT.

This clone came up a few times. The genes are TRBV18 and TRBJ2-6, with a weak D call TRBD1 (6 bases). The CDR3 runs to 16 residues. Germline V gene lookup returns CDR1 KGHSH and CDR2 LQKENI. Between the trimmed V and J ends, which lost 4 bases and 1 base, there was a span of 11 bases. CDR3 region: CASSLDSLSGANVLTF. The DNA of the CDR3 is TGTGCCAGCTCACTGGACAGCCTTTCTGGGGCCAACGTCCTGACTTTC.